Shown below are 2 T cell receptor beta chains from a single sample sequenced in a study of human thymus T cells (dated by TCRdb to 2018 to 2021). Library preparation employed the immunoSEQ multiplex PCR assay. TCRdb took over this immuneACCESS table, retaining in-frame rearrangements with V and J assigned. Such tables are incomplete; in checked studies, under half of the missing clones stem from an unresolved V gene, and the remainder is unexplained. The sample data list under 150,000 clones, and around 96% of these were observed just once. The leading ten clones occupy 0.02% to 0.03% of the sample. Thymus tissue was obtained as surgical resects removed during corrective cardiac surgery. Sequencing used thymus tissue. The receptor set was obtained from a boy younger than two with a congenital heart defect but otherwise immunologically healthy.

V is TRBV2 and J is TRBJ2-1, with D unclear. Trimming took off 4 bases at V and 2 bases at J, with 12 bases between the two ends. Per the germline V gene, CDR1 is SNHLY and CDR2 is FYNNEI. The CDR3 sequence is 15 residues long. The DNA of the CDR3 is TGTGCCAGCAGTGCCGCCAGGTTTACCTACAATGAGCAGTTCTTC. Translating it yields CASSAARFTYNEQFF.

The chain carries TRBV5-4 and TRBJ2-3, with 10 positions matching TRBD2. V shed 3 bases, J shed 2 bases, and the junction held 12 bases outside the gene matches. The CDR3 contains 18 residues. Germline V gene data show CDR1 as SGHNT and CDR2 as YYREEE (reference sequence). In DNA form, the CDR3 reads TGTGCCAGCAGCTCCTTAACTCGAGCGGGGGGGTTCACAGATACGCAGTATTTT. Residues: CASSSLTRAGGFTDTQYF.